Here is one TCR beta chain with its context. These data are taken from a study of blood T cell repertoires in COVID-19. TCRdb's copy holds only in-frame clones and misses some; the assay was immunoSEQ multiplex PCR. This table holds some 140,000 clones, around 78% found once. V lost 2 bases, J lost 2 bases, and 13 bases lay in between. This CDR3 is built from 16 residues. From germline, CDR1 is MDHEN and CDR2 SYDVKM. This receptor was obtained from a man at least 80 years old with acute or convalescent COVID-19. The chain recombines TRBV28 with TRBJ2-1; TRBD1 is a possible D gene (5 bases). Sequencing input: peripheral blood. CDR3 residues: CASSLDPAGPYNEQFF. CDR3 DNA: TGTGCCAGCAGTTTAGACCCGGCAGGGCCCTACAATGAGCAGTTCTTC.